These 23 T cell receptor beta chains were all obtained from the same sample, sequenced in a study of post-analysis software for immune sequencing data. Findings and caveats of the study: The five TRBV segments detected at higher frequency in patients than in controls included TRBV5-6, TRBV5-1 and TRBV20-1.

Which antigens these TCRs recognize remains unknown. Every TCR beta cDNA library bore unique molecular identifiers. TCRdb passed the PCR reads through MiXCR, listing each CDR3 protein once. Of roughly 600,000 distinct CDR3 sequences in the sample, roughly 45% were seen once. Sequences were obtained from blood. The receptors were sampled from a girl aged 5-17 years with multiple sclerosis.

This chain uses TRBV25-1 with TRBJ1-2; D uncertain. The CDR3 has 13 amino acids. Per germline, CDR1 MGHDK and CDR2 SYGVNS. Trimming stripped 8 bases from V and 2 bases from J, with 12 bases between. CDR3 coding DNA: TGTGCCAGCGCTCTCGGGCCGAACTATGGCTACACCTTC. The encoded protein is CASALGPNYGYTF.

The genes are TRBV9 and TRBJ2-2; D call uncertain. The CDR3 length is 14 residues. Germline CDR1 reads SGDLS; CDR2 reads YYNGEE. V shed 0 bases and J shed 1 base, with 4 bases lying between them. The CDR3 nucleotides read TGTGCCAGCAGCGTAGAGGGGAACACCGGGGAGCTGTTTTTT. It encodes CASSVEGNTGELFF.

The chain combines TRBV7-9 with TRBJ2-3; D gene uncertain. The length of the CDR3 is 16 residues. Trimming removed 2 bases at V and 0 bases at J, with 12 bases between. Germline CDR1 is SEHNR and CDR2 is FQNEAQ (reference sequence). The CDR3: CASSLRSPSSTDTQYF. CDR3 nucleotides: TGTGCCAGCAGCTTACGGAGCCCCAGTAGCACAGATACGCAGTATTTT.

In this sample, this clonotype turned up a few times. The chain uses TRBV12-3 or TRBV12-4 and TRBJ2-3, with 10 bases lining up with TRBD2. The CDR3 spans 17 residues. V was pared by 6 bases and J by 5 bases, with 14 bases of the junction left unmatched. The CDR3 coding sequence is TGTGCCAGCAGGTCCCCCGCGATAGCGGGAGGAGGAGATACGCAGTATTTT. Protein sequence: CASRSPAIAGGGDTQYF.

This clonotype has a handful of counts. The rearrangement joins TRBV20-1 to TRBJ2-1, with 8 bases identical to TRBD2. This CDR3 has 13 residues. CDR1 and CDR2 (germline): DFQATT, SNEGSKA (reference sequence). Losses at the gene ends were 3 bases for V and 11 bases for J; bases not matched to a gene: 9. CDR3 region: CSARVYREGQQFF. The DNA for the CDR3 is TGCAGTGCTAGGGTCTACCGGGAGGGCCAGCAGTTCTTC.

A few counts support this clonotype. J is TRBJ2-3 and V is TRBV7-6, with 12 nucleotides matching TRBD2. CDR3 length equals 18 residues. Germline V gene sequence: CDR1 SGHVS, CDR2 FNYEAQ. J lost 4 bases, V lost 5 bases, and 13 bases had no gene match. The CDR3, as DNA: TGTGCCAGCAGCCGCCGGGCGACTAGCGGGAGCCTCGCAGATACGCAGTATTTT. This codes for CASSRRATSGSLADTQYF.

J is TRBJ1-5 and V is TRBV20-1; unclear D gene. CDR1 DFQATT and CDR2 SNEGSKA come from the germline V gene (reference sequence). CDR3 length: 12 amino acids. The V end lost 6 bases, the J end lost 0 bases, and 6 bases lay between the germline ends. Here the CDR3 reads CSAIYSNQPQHF. CDR3 nucleotide sequence: TGCAGTGCCATCTATAGCAATCAGCCCCAGCATTTT.

This clonotype has only one observation. The CDR3 is CASGLGRDLLYNEQFF. The CDR3 region has the DNA TGTGCCAGCGGCCTAGGCCGGGACCTTCTATACAATGAGCAGTTCTTC. The rearrangement uses TRBV13 and TRBJ2-1; tentatively, D is TRBD1 or TRBD2 (5 bases each). The CDR3 sequence is 16 residues long. The ends were cut back, 8 bases at V and 4 bases at J, with 21 bases in the middle. Germline loops: CDR1 PRHDT, CDR2 FYEKMQ (reference sequence).

The V call is TRBV5-1, the J call TRBJ2-3, with D uncertain. V was shortened by 3 bases and J by 8 bases, with 10 bases between the two germline ends. The CDR3 has 12 residues. Germline V CDR1 and CDR2: SGHRS, YFSETQ. Here the CDR3 reads CASSSPRATQYF. The CDR3 DNA sequence: TGCGCCAGCAGCTCCCCGCGCGCTACGCAGTATTTT.

The genes are TRBV5-1 and TRBJ1-2; 8 nucleotides agree with TRBD1. Trimming at V came to 4 bases and at J to 3 bases, leaving 2 bases not matched to a gene. The CDR3 is 13 amino acids. Per germline, CDR1 SGHRS and CDR2 YFSETQ. CDR3 region: CASSTDRDYGYTF. Written as DNA, the CDR3 is TGCGCCAGCAGCACGGACAGGGACTATGGCTACACCTTC.

The rearrangement joins TRBV20-1 to TRBJ1-1; possible D gene TRBD1, 5 bases. The V and J ends lost 6 bases and 4 bases respectively, with 15 bases between them. From germline, CDR1 is DFQATT and CDR2 SNEGSKA (reference sequence). CDR3 length: 13 residues. Here the CDR3 DNA reads TGCAGTGCGGATCGTGGGGGGACCACTGAAGCTTTCTTT. Its protein is CSADRGGTTEAFF.

This clonotype was seen more than once but under ten times. The chain combines TRBV6-5 with TRBJ1-2, with D perhaps TRBD1 (6 bases). The CDR3 contains 18 residues. CDR1 is MNHEY and CDR2 is SVGAGI in the germline V gene. Trimming took off 2 bases at V and 4 bases at J, with 23 bases between the two ends. The CDR3 reads CASSYQSTGSRPVYGYTF. Here the CDR3 DNA reads TGTGCCAGCAGTTACCAATCCACAGGGAGCCGACCTGTCTATGGCTACACCTTC.

This clonotype was seen a few times. This chain uses TRBV6-1 with TRBJ1-5; D remains ambiguous. Trimming shortened V by 9 bases and J by 3 bases, and 9 bases separated the two germline ends. Germline V lookup: CDR1 MNHNS, CDR2 SASEGT. This CDR3 is 12 amino acids long. CDR3 sequence reads: CASRGDNQPQHF. The CDR3 coding sequence is TGTGCCAGTCGGGGTGACAATCAGCCCCAGCATTTT.

As regards this clonotype: Because it lacks the conserved phenylalanine or tryptophan at the end, this CDR3 is likely a read error. The chain couples TRBV20-1 to TRBJ2-3, with D unclear. The CDR3 loop spans 13 amino acids. Germline loops: CDR1 DFQATT, CDR2 SNEGSKA (reference sequence). V gave up 6 bases and J gave up 3 bases, with 13 bases separating them. The chain's CDR3 is CSAPRGETDTQYV. In DNA form, the CDR3 reads TGCAGTGCCCCTCGCGGAGAAACAGATACGCAGTATGTT.

This clonotype has a handful of counts. V gene TRBV12-3 or TRBV12-4 combines with J gene TRBJ2-7, with D hard to call. With 5 bases removed from V and 3 bases from J, the gap between germline ends came to 17 bases. CDR3 length: 15 residues. The CDR3 loop is CASSPRAASVYEQYF. CDR3 DNA: TGTGCCAGCAGTCCACGGGCAGCTTCTGTCTACGAGCAGTACTTC.

V is TRBV7-6 and J is TRBJ2-4; D is uncertain. The ends were cut back, 1 base at V and 13 bases at J, with 14 bases in the middle. CDR1 and CDR2 from the germline V gene are SGHVS and FNYEAQ. This CDR3 comprises 13 residues. CDR3 region: CASSLDGQDGQYF. The DNA for the CDR3 is TGTGCCAGCAGCTTAGATGGGCAGGACGGGCAGTACTTC.

The chain recombines TRBV4-1 with TRBJ1-4, with D possibly TRBD1 on 5 matching bases. V was shortened by 0 bases and J by 8 bases, with 10 bases between the two germline ends. The CDR3 loop spans 14 amino acids. Germline V gene lookup returns CDR1 MGHRA and CDR2 YSYEKL. CDR3 nucleotide sequence: TGCGCCAGCAGCCAAGATCAGGGCAGAGAAAAACTGTTTTTT. Its protein product is CASSQDQGREKLFF.

DNA for the CDR3: TGTGCCAGCAGTTTGTCGGTCGGGGAGCTGTTTTTT. Translating it yields CASSLSVGELFF. This chain uses TRBV12-3 or TRBV12-4 with TRBJ2-2; D unclear. This CDR3 region has 12 residues. V lost 3 bases to trimming and J lost 7 bases, with 6 bases between them.

The chain uses TRBV20-1 and TRBJ2-7; tentatively, D is TRBD2 (7 bases). V was pared by 3 bases and J by 3 bases, with 18 bases between. Germline lookup yields CDR1 DFQATT and CDR2 SNEGSKA (reference sequence). The CDR3 has 15 amino acids. The CDR3 reads CSASPGGRVSYEQYF. The CDR3 DNA sequence: TGCAGTGCTAGTCCGGGGGGCAGGGTAAGCTACGAGCAGTACTTC.

This chain uses TRBV29-1 with TRBJ1-2, with 7 bases identical to TRBD1. V lost 7 bases to trimming and J lost 7 bases; unmatched junction nucleotides: 9. Germline CDR1 SQVTM, CDR2 ANQGSEA. The CDR3 runs to 12 residues. The CDR3 DNA reads as TGCAGCGGGAATGACAGGGCGGCTGGCTACACCTTC. It is translated as CSGNDRAAGYTF.

The chain links TRBV29-1 to TRBJ1-4, with no clear D. Germline CDR1 SQVTM, CDR2 ANQGSEA. This CDR3 spans 11 amino acids. Trimming cost V 3 bases and J 8 bases, with 7 bases left between them. This chain's CDR3 is CSVDVGEKLFF. CDR3 DNA sequence: TGCAGCGTTGACGTAGGAGAAAAACTGTTTTTT.

The gene calls are TRBV3-1 and TRBJ2-7, with TRBD1 matching 8 bases. This CDR3 spans 13 amino acids. The V and J ends lost 4 bases and 7 bases, in that order; junction bases with no gene match: 6. In germline, CDR1 is LGHDT, CDR2 YNNKEL (reference sequence). This chain's CDR3 is CASSRQGAGEQYF. CDR3 sequence (DNA): TGTGCCAGCAGCCGTCAGGGGGCTGGGGAGCAGTACTTC.

This clonotype was observed a few times. The rearrangement joins TRBV5-1 to TRBJ2-5; D is perhaps TRBD1 (6 bases). V dropped 4 bases and J dropped 1 base, with 14 bases sitting between them. The CDR3 has 15 amino acids. CDR1 and CDR2 from the germline V gene are SGHRS and YFSETQ. The CDR3 protein is CASSPGQRGQETQYF. CDR3 DNA sequence: TGCGCCAGCAGCCCAGGACAGCGCGGCCAAGAGACCCAGTACTTC.